This is a list of T cell receptor beta chains from one sample in a study of blood T cell repertoires in COVID-19. Measured with immunoSEQ multiplex PCR; TCRdb has only the in-frame clones, and not every one. The sample has over 400,000 clones, roughly nine tenths seen once. Sequencing input: PBMCs or T cells enriched from blood (not recorded which). These receptors all stem from a woman aged 60-70 years who had recovered from COVID-19. Both conserved end residues are part of each CDR3. The order of the fields is D gene, V gene, CDR3 protein. D genes are given only for firm matches.

TRBD2,TRBV24-1,CATSEGTSADTQYF
TRBD1,TRBV2,CASRDRGLINSPLHF
-,TRBV29-1,CSVFLNEQFF
TRBD2,TRBV6-6,CASSYRVAGGYNEQFF
TRBD2,TRBV6-1,CASSGGTAPGRDEQFF
TRBD2,TRBV15,CATSREYLAGGNSNTGELFF
-,TRBV18,CASSPTQGIGQADTQYF
TRBD1,TRBV4-1,CASSPGMGQGYNEQFF
TRBD1,TRBV5-1,CASSLPGDRGASYNEQFF
TRBD1,TRBV5-6,CASSINTGGRTEAFF
-,TRBV3-1/TRBV3-2,CASSPTGMETQYF
-,TRBV11-3,CASSLGGGLQETQYF
-,TRBV6-5,CASTGGSVDYGYTF
TRBD2,TRBV10-3,CAIRSQAGEGEQYF
-,TRBV5-8,CASSLARGDGGRYGYTF
TRBD1,TRBV15,CATSRERPRQGANYGYTF
TRBD2,TRBV7-2,CASSSPGLAGGYTQYF
TRBD1,TRBV6-6,CASSPGGSGYGYTF
TRBD1,TRBV4-1,CASSPFGTGSTDTQYF
TRBD1,TRBV19,CASSPPGQGFMDTQYF
-,TRBV24-1,CATSGSQTTQYF
-,TRBV2,CASSELGDKEETQYF
-,TRBV4-2,CASSQVQGGGYGYTF
TRBD1,TRBV6-4,CASSAQGAGDTQYF
TRBD2,TRBV24-1,CATSDSGGGPSYNEQFF
TRBD1,TRBV28,CASRDRGSTEAFF
-,TRBV3-1/TRBV3-2,CASSQRGSNQPQHF
-,TRBV5-1,CASSIGATQGSLQETQYF
TRBD1,TRBV10-2,CAKKRDRGPENIQYF
TRBD1,TRBV2,CASSPRDRENSNQPQHF
-,TRBV27,CASSRRPDYGYTF
-,TRBV2,CASSEAGAAGGENYGYTF
-,TRBV30,CAGLRGNTEAFF
TRBD2,TRBV2,CATSTSGGSGAKNIQYF
TRBD1,TRBV30,CAWSGQGNTF
TRBD1,TRBV4-1,CASSQAGTGREKLFF
-,TRBV5-1,CASSGGLRGETTDTQYF
TRBD1,TRBV18,CASSPGTGGSYEQFF
-,TRBV5-1,CASSSPRNNEQFF
-,TRBV21-1,CASSKGETGGPLGQFF
-,TRBV19,CASHVYAGASYNEQFF
-,TRBV2,CASSDLGARTYEQYF
TRBD1,TRBV24-1,CATRGTSGTGWANEKLFF
TRBD1,TRBV4-1,CASSQVAGRQGAGTGELFF